A single sample gave rise to the 28 T cell receptor beta chains below, sequenced in a study of cytomegalovirus exposure and HLA in healthy donors. A multiplex PCR was run with 60 Vbeta primers and 13 Jbeta primers. Sequencing was performed with immunoSEQ multiplex PCR; in TCRdb, only in-frame clones are kept and a portion is missing. The top ten clones hold 4.2% of a sample with about 130,000 clones, 65% to 80% of them seen once. Sequencing input: PBMCs. These receptors all stem from a male donor in good health and CMV-seropositive.

This rearrangement joins TRBV18 to TRBJ1-2, with D possibly matching TRBD1 (5 bases). Between the trimmed V and J ends, which lost 3 bases and 6 bases, there was a span of 17 bases. The CDR3 extends over 15 amino acids. The germline V gene encodes CDR1 KGHSH and CDR2 LQKENI. The CDR3 DNA is TGTGCCAGCTCACCGGGTTCAATAGGGGCGCATGGCTACACCTTC. Protein product: CASSPGSIGAHGYTF.

V gene TRBV5-1 combines with J gene TRBJ1-1, with TRBD1 identical over 8 bases. The CDR3 covers 17 residues. The germline CDR1 and CDR2 sequences are SGHRS and YFSETQ. Losses at the gene ends were 4 bases for V and 4 bases for J; bases not matched to a gene: 15. CDR3 in amino acids: CASSPRTGQGGLTEAFF. In DNA form, the CDR3 reads TGCGCCAGCAGCCCACGAACCGGACAGGGCGGGCTCACTGAAGCTTTCTTT.

This clone was counted a few times. The V gene is TRBV5-1, the J gene TRBJ2-3; 12 bases agree with TRBD2. Germline V CDR1 and CDR2: SGHRS, YFSETQ. This CDR3 is 16 amino acids long. After removal of 4 bases from V and 8 bases from J, the junction contained 11 bases not matched to a gene. DNA of the CDR3: TGCGCCAGCAGCCCCTGGCTAGCGGGGGGGCTGGGTACGCAGTATTTT. Translating it yields CASSPWLAGGLGTQYF.

The chain has TRBV5-1 and TRBJ1-2; maybe TRBD1 (6 bases). CDR3 length: 15 residues. Looked up from germline, CDR1 is SGHRS and CDR2 is YFSETQ. V was shortened by 4 bases and J by 3 bases, with 16 bases between the two germline ends. The CDR3 nucleotides read TGCGCCAGCAGCCTCATGGGAGGGGGATACTATGGCTACACCTTC. The encoded protein is CASSLMGGGYYGYTF.

This chain uses TRBV20-1 with TRBJ2-5; unclear D gene. From germline, CDR1 is DFQATT and CDR2 SNEGSKA (reference sequence). Trimming cost V 5 bases and J 2 bases, with 6 bases left between them. CDR3 length: 11 residues. The CDR3 bases are TGCAGTGCTGCACTTCAAGAGACCCAGTACTTC. It is translated as CSAALQETQYF.

The rearrangement joins TRBV6-4 to TRBJ2-7, with 10 bases that match TRBD1. CDR3 length equals 19 residues. CDR1 MRHNA and CDR2 SNTAGT come from the germline V gene. Trimming took 10 bases from V and 5 from J; bases not matched to a gene: 26. The CDR3 DNA follows: TGTGCCAAATTAATACGAAGGGTCCAGAACCGGGACAGGGGTCACGAGCAGTACTTC. Encoded protein: CAKLIRRVQNRDRGHEQYF.

The chain has TRBV5-1 and TRBJ2-5; 13 bases fit TRBD2. There are 15 residues in the CDR3. Looked up from germline, CDR1 is SGHRS and CDR2 is YFSETQ. Germline trimming cut 4 bases from V and 5 bases from J; bases unmatched to any gene: 5. The CDR3 is CASSLGLAGVETQYF. The CDR3, as DNA: TGCGCCAGCAGCCTCGGACTAGCGGGGGTGGAGACCCAGTACTTC. The variable domain in full, with the rest retrieved from reference TRBV5-1 and TRBJ2-5, is KAGVTQTPRYLIKTRGQQVTLSCSPISGHRSVSWYQQTPGQGLQFLFEYFSETQRNKGNFPGRFSGRQFSNSRSEMNVSTLELGDSALYLCASSLGLAGVETQYFGPGTRLLVL.

The chain recombines TRBV29-1 with TRBJ1-1, with D possibly TRBD1 on 6 matching bases. This CDR3 is 13 amino acids long. Trimming stripped 5 bases from V and 5 bases from J, with 15 bases between. Germline CDR1 is SQVTM and CDR2 is ANQGSEA. This CDR3 is CSVQSRGATEAFF. CDR3 in DNA: TGCAGCGTTCAATCGCGGGGGGCTACTGAAGCTTTCTTT.

The rearrangement uses TRBV6-5 and TRBJ1-1; D may be TRBD1 (5 bases). Trimming cost V 2 bases and J 4 bases, with 14 bases left between them. This CDR3 has 15 residues. Germline assignment: CDR1 MNHEY and CDR2 SVGAGI. The CDR3: CASSYTSGGVTEAFF. DNA of the CDR3: TGTGCCAGCAGTTACACTTCCGGGGGGGTCACTGAAGCTTTCTTT.

V usage is TRBV5-4 and J usage is TRBJ2-7; D gene ambiguous. The CDR3 extends over 13 amino acids. Germline loops: CDR1 SGHNT, CDR2 YYREEE (reference sequence). V dropped 5 bases and J dropped 4 bases, with 13 bases sitting between them. CDR3 nucleotides: TGTGCCAGCAGTCAAGCGCCCGTGTACGAGCAGTACTTC. This sequence encodes CASSQAPVYEQYF.

This chain connects TRBV11-1 to TRBJ2-1, with 8 bases matching TRBD2. Losses at the gene ends were 5 bases for V and 8 bases for J; bases not matched to a gene: 11. The CDR3 spans 15 residues. Germline loops: CDR1 SGHAT, CDR2 FQDESV (reference sequence). The CDR3 bases are TGTGCCAGCAGCCAAGCGAGCGGGAGTGTGTATGAGCAGTTCTTC. It translates to CASSQASGSVYEQFF.

The chain uses TRBV6-5 and TRBJ1-1, with D perhaps TRBD1 (6 bases). The CDR3 spans 13 residues. CDR1 and CDR2 (germline): MNHEY, SVGAGI. The V end lost 7 bases, the J end lost 1 base, and 10 bases lay between the germline ends. For the CDR3, the DNA is TGTGCCAGCAACACAGGGTCGAACACTGAAGCTTTCTTT. Residues: CASNTGSNTEAFF.

The chain has TRBV5-6 and TRBJ2-1, with 8 positions matching TRBD1. Germline CDR1 is SGHDT and CDR2 is YYEEEE. This CDR3 spans 14 amino acids. Trimming cost V 6 bases and J 6 bases; bases outside gene matches: 8. The CDR3 DNA reads TGTGCCAGCACGGGCAGGGGGCGCGGCAATGAGCAGTTCTTC. This encodes CASTGRGRGNEQFF.

Remarks on this clone: The junction departs from the called germline gene at one end, perhaps through a read error. This chain links TRBV6-1 with TRBJ1-5; D unresolved. Germline-derived CDR1 and CDR2 are MNHNS and SASEGT. This CDR3 is built from 11 residues. Here the CDR3 DNA reads TGTGCCAGCGGTATGGCGGTAATCGGGGATTTT. This sequence encodes CASGMAVIGDF.

This clone came up a few times. This chain uses TRBV11-2 with TRBJ2-2, with D perhaps matching TRBD2 (6 bases). Trimming stripped 5 bases from V and 1 base from J, with 11 bases between. Germline CDR1 is SGHAT and CDR2 is FQNNGV. CDR3 length: 15 residues. In nucleotides, the CDR3 is TGTGCCAGCAGCCCGGGACTCAGGAACACCGGGGAGCTGTTTTTT. It codes for CASSPGLRNTGELFF.

The chain couples TRBV7-2 to TRBJ2-7; 7 nucleotides align to TRBD2. The V and J ends lost 5 bases and 3 bases, in that order; junction bases with no gene match: 10. The CDR3 has 15 residues. The germline gives CDR1 SGHTA, CDR2 FQGNSA. In nucleotides, the CDR3 is TGTGCCAGCAGCCTGGCGGGAGATAGTCTCTACGAGCAGTACTTC. This codes for CASSLAGDSLYEQYF.

This clone was recorded only once. The rearrangement uses TRBV19 and TRBJ2-7; D is possibly TRBD1 (6 bases). This CDR3 has 15 residues. Germline V gene data show CDR1 as LNHDA and CDR2 as SQIVND (reference sequence). Trimming pared 1 base from V and 6 bases from J, leaving 16 bases between. The CDR3 here is CASSIGGQFPGEQYF. In nucleotides, the CDR3 is TGTGCCAGTAGTATAGGAGGACAGTTCCCGGGCGAGCAGTACTTC.

As regards this clone: One junction end does not reproduce the germline sequence, and a read error may be involved. V and J are TRBV7-9 and TRBJ2-3, with D maybe TRBD2 (6 bases). The CDR3 spans 14 residues. Germline values: CDR1 SEHNR, CDR2 FQNEAQ (reference sequence). The CDR3: CSSSQDYRTDTQYF. In nucleotides, the CDR3 is TGTTCCAGCAGCCAGGACTACCGCACAGATACGCAGTATTTT.

The V call is TRBV4-1, the J call TRBJ1-1; no reliable D call. There are 14 residues in the CDR3. Per the germline V gene, CDR1 is MGHRA and CDR2 is YSYEKL. The ends were cut back, 0 bases at V and 2 bases at J, with 7 bases in the middle. CDR3 residues: CASSQDARNTEAFF. The CDR3 DNA is TGCGCCAGCAGCCAAGATGCCAGAAACACTGAAGCTTTCTTT.

The chain couples TRBV9 to TRBJ2-5; TRBD2 might be the D (6 bases). The V gene lost 0 bases and the J gene lost 3 bases, with 15 bases spanning the gap. Per germline, CDR1 SGDLS and CDR2 YYNGEE. The CDR3 extends over 16 amino acids. The CDR3 loop reads CASSVDGPGVKETQYF. For the CDR3, the DNA is TGTGCCAGCAGCGTAGATGGGCCGGGGGTAAAAGAGACCCAGTACTTC.

This clone was detected a few times. The chain is built from TRBV5-1 and TRBJ2-3, with 7 positions matching TRBD2. CDR3 length equals 16 residues. Trimming cost V 4 bases and J 0 bases; bases outside gene matches: 8. Germline lookup yields CDR1 SGHRS and CDR2 YFSETQ. The CDR3 loop reads CASSRTAGESTDTQYF. DNA for the CDR3: TGCGCCAGCAGCCGGACGGCGGGAGAGAGCACAGATACGCAGTATTTT.

The V call is TRBV2, the J call TRBJ2-7, with 10 positions matching TRBD1. Germline values: CDR1 SNHLY, CDR2 FYNNEI. V lost 6 bases and J lost 2; bases outside the gene matches: 4. CDR3 size: 14 residues. CDR3 residues: CASRRQGATYEQYF. The CDR3 DNA is TGTGCCAGCAGACGACAGGGGGCAACCTACGAGCAGTACTTC.

CDR3 DNA: TGTGCCAGCAGCCAAGACGACTCCGGGACAGTTTACGAGCAGTACTTC. Amino acid sequence: CASSQDDSGTVYEQYF. The gene calls are TRBV4-2 and TRBJ2-7, with 7 bases lining up with TRBD1. CDR1 is LGHNA and CDR2 is YNFKEQ in the germline V gene. V was clipped by 0 bases and J by 4 bases; unmatched bases: 9. The CDR3 covers 16 residues.

The rearrangement uses TRBV2 and TRBJ2-1, with 14 bases fitting TRBD2. The CDR3 extends over 14 amino acids. Germline V lookup: CDR1 SNHLY, CDR2 FYNNEI. J was trimmed by 9 bases and V by 6 bases; bases with no gene match: 4. The CDR3 reads CASSPTSGGVEQFF. In nucleotides, the CDR3 is TGTGCCAGCAGCCCGACTAGCGGGGGGGTTGAGCAGTTCTTC. The whole variable domain, remainder taken from reference TRBV2 and TRBJ2-1, is EPEVTQTPSHQVTQMGQEVILRCVPISNHLYFYWYRQILGQKVEFLVSFYNNEISEKSEIFDDQFSVERPDGSNFTLKIRSTKLEDSAMYFCASSPTSGGVEQFFGPGTRLTVL.

This chain joins TRBV7-6 and TRBJ1-1; 10 bases match TRBD1. This CDR3 is 16 amino acids long. J gave up 4 bases and V 3 bases, and 8 bases lay outside the gene matches. Germline loops: CDR1 SGHVS, CDR2 FNYEAQ. CDR3 loop: CASSFGQGVDLTEAFF. DNA for the CDR3: TGTGCCAGCAGCTTCGGACAGGGGGTAGATCTCACTGAAGCTTTCTTT.

A word on this clone: Sequence at one end of the junction differs from germline and may be a read error. The chain is built from TRBV2 and TRBJ2-1; the match to TRBD1 covers 7 bases. Germline assignment: CDR1 SNHLY and CDR2 FYNNEI. This CDR3 region has 15 residues. The CDR3 spells CASSEGGYSSVEQFF. The CDR3 DNA sequence: TGTGCCAGCAGCGAAGGGGGCTACTCATCGGTAGAGCAGTTCTTC.

This clone was counted a few times. The chain couples TRBV6-6 to TRBJ2-7, with D perhaps TRBD1 (5 bases). Trimming took off 2 bases at V and 2 bases at J, with 13 bases between the two ends. The CDR3 has 15 amino acids. Germline V gene data show CDR1 as MNHNY and CDR2 as SVGAGI (reference sequence). DNA for the CDR3: TGTGCCAGCAGTTACAGGCTTGACAGCCCCTACGAGCAGTACTTC. Its translation: CASSYRLDSPYEQYF.

This rearrangement joins TRBV13 to TRBJ2-7; 10 nucleotides line up with TRBD1. Germline CDR1 and CDR2: PRHDT and FYEKMQ (reference sequence). The CDR3 contains 15 residues. V was clipped by 6 bases and J by 6 bases; unmatched bases: 11. This CDR3 reads CASSHQGQGLLEQYF. The CDR3, as DNA: TGTGCCAGCAGTCATCAGGGACAGGGGCTCCTCGAGCAGTACTTC.